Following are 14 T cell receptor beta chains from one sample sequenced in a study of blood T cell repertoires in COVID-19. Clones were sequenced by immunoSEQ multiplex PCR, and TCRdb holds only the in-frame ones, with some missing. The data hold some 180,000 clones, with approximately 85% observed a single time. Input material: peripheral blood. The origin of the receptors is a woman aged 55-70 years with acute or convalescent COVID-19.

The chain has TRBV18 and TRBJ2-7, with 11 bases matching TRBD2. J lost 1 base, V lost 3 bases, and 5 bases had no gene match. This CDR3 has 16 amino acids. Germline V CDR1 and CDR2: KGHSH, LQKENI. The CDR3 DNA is TGTGCCAGCTCACCTATAGCGGGAGGGCCTTCCTACGAGCAGTACTTC. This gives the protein CASSPIAGGPSYEQYF. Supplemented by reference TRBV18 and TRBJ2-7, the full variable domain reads NAGVMQNPRHLVRRRGQEARLRCSPMKGHSHVYWYRQLPEEGLKFMVYLQKENIIDESGMPKERFSAEFPKEGPSILRIQQVVRGDSAAYFCASSPIAGGPSYEQYFGPGTRLTVT.

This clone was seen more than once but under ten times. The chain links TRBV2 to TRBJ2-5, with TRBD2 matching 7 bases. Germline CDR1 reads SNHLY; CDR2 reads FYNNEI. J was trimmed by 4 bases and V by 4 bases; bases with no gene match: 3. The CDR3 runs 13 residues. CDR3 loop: CASSGGTTETQYF. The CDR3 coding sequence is TGTGCCAGCAGTGGGGGGACTACAGAGACCCAGTACTTC.

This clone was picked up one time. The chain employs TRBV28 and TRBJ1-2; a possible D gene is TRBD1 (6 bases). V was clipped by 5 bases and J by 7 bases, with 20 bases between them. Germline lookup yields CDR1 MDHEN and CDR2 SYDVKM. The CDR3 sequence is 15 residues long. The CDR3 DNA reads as TGTGCCAGCAGTACTTTAAAGAACAGGGTTGGTGGCTACACCTTC. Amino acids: CASSTLKNRVGGYTF.

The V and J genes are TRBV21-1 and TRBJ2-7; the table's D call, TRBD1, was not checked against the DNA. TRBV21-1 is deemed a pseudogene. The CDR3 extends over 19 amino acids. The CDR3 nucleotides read TGTGCCAGCAGCAACATATCGGTCCACTTAGGGGCCATCTCCTACGAGCAGTACTTC. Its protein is CASSNISVHLGAISYEQYF.

The CDR3 region has the DNA TGTGCCAGCAGTTACTTTAAAGCTCCCCTGATAGCTTTCTTT. Amino acid sequence: CASSYFKAPLIAFF. This rearrangement joins TRBV6-5 to TRBJ1-1, with D unclear. This CDR3 is 14 amino acids long. Germline assignment: CDR1 MNHEY and CDR2 SVGAGI. V shed 1 base and J shed 10 bases, with 16 bases lying between them.

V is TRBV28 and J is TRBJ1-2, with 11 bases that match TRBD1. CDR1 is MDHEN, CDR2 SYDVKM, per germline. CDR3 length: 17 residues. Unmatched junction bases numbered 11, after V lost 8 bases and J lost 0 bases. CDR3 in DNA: TGTGCCAGCTCCGGGTCGGGACAGGGGGGCGCTAACTATGGCTACACCTTC. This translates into CASSGSGQGGANYGYTF.

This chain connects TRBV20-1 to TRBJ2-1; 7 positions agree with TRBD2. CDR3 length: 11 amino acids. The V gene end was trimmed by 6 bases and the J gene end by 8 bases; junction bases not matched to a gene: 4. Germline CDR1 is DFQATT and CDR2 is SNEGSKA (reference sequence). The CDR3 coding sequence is TGCAGTGCGAGGACTAGGCATGAGCAGTTCTTC. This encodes CSARTRHEQFF.

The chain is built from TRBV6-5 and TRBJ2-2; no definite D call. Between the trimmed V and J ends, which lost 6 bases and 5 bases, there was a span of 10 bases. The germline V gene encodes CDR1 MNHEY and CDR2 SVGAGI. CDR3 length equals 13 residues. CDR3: CASSLYITGELFF. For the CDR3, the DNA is TGTGCCAGCAGCCTTTATATAACCGGGGAGCTGTTTTTT.

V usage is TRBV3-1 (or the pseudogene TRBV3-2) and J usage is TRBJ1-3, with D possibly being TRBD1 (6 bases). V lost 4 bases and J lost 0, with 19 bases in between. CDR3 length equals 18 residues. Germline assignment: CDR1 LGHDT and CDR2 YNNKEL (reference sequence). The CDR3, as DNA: TGTGCCAGCAGCCCAAGCGGACAGTCTCCTTACTCTGGAAACACCATATATTTT. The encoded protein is CASSPSGQSPYSGNTIYF.

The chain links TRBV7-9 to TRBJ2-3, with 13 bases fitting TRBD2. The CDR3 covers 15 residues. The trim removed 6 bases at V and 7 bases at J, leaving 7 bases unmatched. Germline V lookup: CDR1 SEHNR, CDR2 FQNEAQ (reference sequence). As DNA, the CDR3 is TGTGCCAGCAGGCCCGGACTAGCGGGAGTTAATACGCAGTATTTT. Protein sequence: CASRPGLAGVNTQYF.

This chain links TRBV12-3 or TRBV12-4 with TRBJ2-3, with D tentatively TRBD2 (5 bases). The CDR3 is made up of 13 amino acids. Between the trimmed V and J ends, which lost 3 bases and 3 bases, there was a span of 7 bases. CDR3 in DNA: TGTGCCAGCAGTTTTACTAGAACAGATACGCAGTATTTT. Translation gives CASSFTRTDTQYF.

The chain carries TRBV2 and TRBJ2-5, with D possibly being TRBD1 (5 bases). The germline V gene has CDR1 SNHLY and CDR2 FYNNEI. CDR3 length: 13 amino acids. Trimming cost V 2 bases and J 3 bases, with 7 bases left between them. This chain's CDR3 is CASSERTKETQYF. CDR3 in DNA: TGTGCCAGCAGTGAACGGACAAAAGAGACCCAGTACTTC.

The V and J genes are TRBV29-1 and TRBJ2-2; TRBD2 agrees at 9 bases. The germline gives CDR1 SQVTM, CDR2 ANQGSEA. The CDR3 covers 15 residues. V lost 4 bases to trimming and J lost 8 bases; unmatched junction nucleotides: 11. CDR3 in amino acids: CSVGLGAGGSGELFF. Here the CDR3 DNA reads TGCAGCGTTGGCCTGGGGGCGGGAGGGTCTGGGGAGCTGTTTTTT.

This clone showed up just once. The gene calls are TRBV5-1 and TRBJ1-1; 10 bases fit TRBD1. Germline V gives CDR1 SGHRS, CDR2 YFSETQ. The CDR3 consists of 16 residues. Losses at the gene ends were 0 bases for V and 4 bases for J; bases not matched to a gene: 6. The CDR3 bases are TGCGCCAGCAGCTTGGTGGGGACAGGGGCGGGCACTGAAGCTTTCTTT. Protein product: CASSLVGTGAGTEAFF.